Below, 25 T cell receptor beta chains from the same sample are listed, as sequenced in a study of cytomegalovirus exposure and HLA in healthy donors (dated 2017 in TCRdb). Library method: the immunoSEQ multiplex PCR assay. TCRdb limited this immuneACCESS table to in-frame rearrangements with V and J called. A share of clones is missing; checked studies link under half to unresolved V genes, and the rest is unexplained. Present in this sample are approximately 260,000 clones, roughly 86% of which were seen just once. The ten largest clones represent about 1.2% of the sample. Material for sequencing was PBMCs. The receptors originated from a woman aged 25-40 years in good health and CMV-seropositive.

The gene calls are TRBV28 and TRBJ2-7; the D gene is possibly TRBD2 (5 bases). Germline V lookup: CDR1 MDHEN, CDR2 SYDVKM. V dropped 8 bases and J dropped 0 bases, with 11 bases sitting between them. This CDR3 comprises 13 residues. The CDR3 protein is CASLPRDSYEQYF. CDR3 DNA sequence: TGTGCCAGCTTACCTCGGGACTCCTACGAGCAGTACTTC. The complete variable domain, with remaining parts taken from reference TRBV28 and TRBJ2-7, reads DVKVTQSSRYLVKRTGEKVFLECVQDMDHENMFWYRQDPGLGLRLIYFSYDVKMKEKGDIPEGYSVSREKKERFSLILESASTNQTSMYLCASLPRDSYEQYFGPGTRLTVT.

The chain carries TRBV11-3 and TRBJ2-3, with D uncertain. The ends were cut back, 3 bases at V and 0 bases at J, with 10 bases in the middle. The CDR3 has 15 residues. CDR1 is SGHNT, CDR2 YENEEA, per germline. DNA of the CDR3: TGTGCCAGCAGCTTGTACTCCGGGAGCACAGATACGCAGTATTTT. Protein product: CASSLYSGSTDTQYF. Together with reference TRBV11-3 and TRBJ2-3, the CDR3 gives the full variable domain: EAGVVQSPRYKIIEKKQPVAFWCNPISGHNTLYWYLQNLGQGPELLIRYENEEAVDDSQLPKDRFSAERLKGVDSTLKIQPAELGDSAVYLCASSLYSGSTDTQYFGPGTRLTVL.

This chain joins TRBV6-6 and TRBJ2-3; TRBD2 aligns across 7 bases. V was pared by 6 bases and J by 0 bases, with 3 bases of the junction left unmatched. Germline lookup yields CDR1 MNHNY and CDR2 SVGAGI (reference sequence). The CDR3 contains 14 residues. The CDR3, as DNA: TGTGCCAGCAGCGCTAGCGGAAGCACAGATACGCAGTATTTT. Translated: CASSASGSTDTQYF.

The chain uses TRBV27 and TRBJ2-2; TRBD1 aligns across 10 bases. V shed 5 bases, J shed 6 bases, and the junction held 6 bases outside the gene matches. CDR1 and CDR2 from the germline V gene are MNHEY and SMNVEV (reference sequence). This CDR3 comprises 15 residues. CDR3 region: CASSLGQGLAGELFF. CDR3 nucleotides: TGTGCCAGCAGTCTGGGACAGGGGTTGGCCGGGGAGCTGTTTTTT.

This chain joins TRBV7-8 and TRBJ1-1; the D is unclear. The ends were cut back, 1 base at V and 4 bases at J, with 7 bases in the middle. Germline V lookup: CDR1 SGHVS, CDR2 FQNEAQ. The CDR3 has 13 residues. The CDR3 loop is CASSLVSRTEAFF. The CDR3 nucleotides read TGTGCCAGCAGCTTAGTATCCCGCACTGAAGCTTTCTTT.

This clone was seen only once. The chain carries TRBV4-1 and TRBJ2-1; 10 nucleotides line up with TRBD2. This CDR3 is 16 amino acids long. With V trimmed by 7 bases and J by 9 bases, 15 bases remained unmatched. Germline loops: CDR1 MGHRA, CDR2 YSYEKL. Here the CDR3 reads CASTSSALAGESEQFF. The CDR3 DNA reads TGCGCCAGCACCTCTTCCGCCCTAGCGGGAGAAAGTGAGCAGTTCTTC.

This chain uses TRBV4-1 with TRBJ2-7; 7 positions match TRBD1. This CDR3 comprises 12 residues. Germline CDR1 reads MGHRA; CDR2 reads YSYEKL. V lost 3 bases, J lost 5 bases, and 1 base stayed unmatched. The CDR3 reads CASSHQGDEQYF. DNA of the CDR3: TGCGCCAGCAGCCACCAGGGGGACGAGCAGTACTTC.

The chain employs TRBV7-2 and TRBJ2-1; D uncertain. The V gene's germline CDR1 is SGHTA and CDR2 FQGNSA. Trimming cost V 2 bases and J 5 bases, with 19 bases left between them. The CDR3 spans 17 residues. DNA for the CDR3: TGTGCCAGCAGCTTAACGATTTCCGGAGATCTTAACAATGAGCAGTTCTTC. Amino acids: CASSLTISGDLNNEQFF.

The table lists this clone with a count of one. Other DNA sequences within the sample encode an identical CDR3. The rearrangement uses TRBV5-1 and TRBJ1-1; possible D gene TRBD1, 5 bases. Trimming removed 4 bases from V and 1 base from J, with 8 bases in between. The CDR3 extends over 13 amino acids. The germline CDR1 and CDR2 sequences are SGHRS and YFSETQ. The CDR3 nucleotides are TGCGCCAGCAGCGTCCAGGGGAACACTGAAGCTTTCTTT. Amino acids: CASSVQGNTEAFF. Filled out from reference TRBV5-1 and TRBJ1-1, the complete variable domain reads KAGVTQTPRYLIKTRGQQVTLSCSPISGHRSVSWYQQTPGQGLQFLFEYFSETQRNKGNFPGRFSGRQFSNSRSEMNVSTLELGDSALYLCASSVQGNTEAFFGQGTRLTVV.

This clone was counted a single time. The rearrangement joins TRBV7-9 to TRBJ2-1; maybe TRBD2 (6 bases). V was pared by 3 bases and J by 2 bases, with 8 bases between. The CDR3 runs to 14 residues. Germline CDR1 SEHNR, CDR2 FQNEAQ (reference sequence). The CDR3 loop is CASSLERAYNEQFF. The CDR3 region has the DNA TGTGCCAGCAGCTTGGAGCGGGCCTACAATGAGCAGTTCTTC.

This chain joins TRBV2 and TRBJ2-3, with D possibly matching TRBD2 (7 bases). The CDR3 runs 14 residues. V gave up 4 bases and J gave up 14 bases, with 22 bases separating them. CDR1 is SNHLY and CDR2 is FYNNEI in the germline V gene. The CDR3 DNA reads TGTGCCAGCAGTGTGGCGGGAGAAAGGGGGGTCGGGTATTTT. Amino acids: CASSVAGERGVGYF.

V usage is TRBV6-5 and J usage is TRBJ1-4; a weak D match, TRBD1 (5 bases). There are 16 residues in the CDR3. Germline V gene sequence: CDR1 MNHEY, CDR2 SVGAGI. Trimming left V 0 bases short and J 8 bases short, with 16 bases between. This CDR3 is CASSYSAVRVGEKLFF. The CDR3 DNA follows: TGTGCCAGCAGTTACTCGGCCGTCAGGGTCGGGGAAAAACTGTTTTTT.

The CDR3 region is CASSSPGQGAFFGANVLTF. The DNA of the CDR3 is TGTGCCAGCAGTTCTCCGGGACAGGGGGCTTTTTTTGGGGCCAACGTCCTGACTTTC. The J gene is TRBJ2-6, the V gene TRBV27; TRBD1 aligns across 12 bases. The CDR3 length is 19 residues. CDR1 and CDR2 (germline): MNHEY, SMNVEV (reference sequence). The V and J ends lost 4 bases and 3 bases, in that order; junction bases with no gene match: 10.

This clone was observed a few times. The V call is TRBV27, the J call TRBJ1-2; D remains unclear. V shed 3 bases and J shed 0 bases, with 5 bases lying between them. The CDR3 loop spans 13 amino acids. CDR1 is MNHEY, CDR2 SMNVEV, per germline (reference sequence). For the CDR3, the DNA is TGTGCCAGCAGTTTGTCCGCTAACTATGGCTACACCTTC. This translates into CASSLSANYGYTF.

The chain combines TRBV11-2 with TRBJ2-5; D might be TRBD1 (6 bases). V was clipped by 3 bases and J by 4 bases, with 12 bases between them. Germline CDR1 and CDR2: SGHAT and FQNNGV. This CDR3 comprises 14 residues. CDR3 DNA sequence: TGTGCCAGCAGCTTTAAAGCAGGGGCAGAGACCCAGTACTTC. As protein: CASSFKAGAETQYF.

The chain combines TRBV5-8 with TRBJ1-1; the D gene is possibly TRBD1 (5 bases). This CDR3 region has 14 residues. Trimming removed 5 bases from V and 2 bases from J, with 13 bases in between. The germline gives CDR1 SGHTS, CDR2 YDEGEE. The CDR3 sequence: CASRQVRFNTEAFF. For the CDR3, the DNA is TGTGCCAGCAGACAGGTGAGATTCAACACTGAAGCTTTCTTT.

On this clone: At one of its ends the junction is not consistent with the germline gene, which may arise from a read error. This sequence joins TRBV7-7 and TRBJ2-3; D perhaps matches TRBD1 (5 bases). CDR3 length: 14 amino acids. Germline-derived CDR1 and CDR2 are SSHAT and FNYEAQ (reference sequence). The CDR3 coding sequence is TGTGCTAGCAGCTTAACAGGAGGCACAGATACGCAGTATTTT. Protein: CASSLTGGTDTQYF.

Here the CDR3 DNA reads TGTGCCAGTAGTCCGCAGGACAGTGGCTACGAGCAGTACTTC. The encoded protein is CASSPQDSGYEQYF. This chain connects TRBV19 to TRBJ2-7, with D perhaps matching TRBD1 (6 bases). This CDR3 has 14 amino acids. CDR1 is LNHDA, CDR2 SQIVND, per germline (reference sequence). V dropped 5 bases and J dropped 3 bases, with 14 bases sitting between them.

V and J are TRBV4-1 and TRBJ2-7; TRBD2 matches 9 bases. V lost 2 bases and J lost 4; bases outside the gene matches: 15. The CDR3 has 18 residues. Germline CDR1 MGHRA, CDR2 YSYEKL. CDR3 nucleotides: TGCGCCAGCAGCCAAACGGGACTAGCTCCTTGGGGATCTTACGAGCAGTACTTC. Translating it yields CASSQTGLAPWGSYEQYF.

The V gene is TRBV28, the J gene TRBJ1-2; 10 bases align to TRBD1. The CDR3 is 15 amino acids. Germline V gives CDR1 MDHEN, CDR2 SYDVKM. Trimming removed 6 bases from V and 5 bases from J; junction bases left unmatched: 9. CDR3 nucleotide sequence: TGTGCCAGCAGGCCGGGACAGGGGTTTTTTTATGGCTACACCTTC. Protein: CASRPGQGFFYGYTF.

V and J are TRBV27 and TRBJ2-1, with 12 bases lining up with TRBD2. The germline gives CDR1 MNHEY, CDR2 SMNVEV (reference sequence). The CDR3 runs 15 residues. Trimming took 2 bases from V and 7 from J; bases not matched to a gene: 3. CDR3 amino acids: CASSLRLAGVNEQFF. Here the CDR3 DNA reads TGTGCCAGCAGTTTACGACTAGCGGGAGTTAATGAGCAGTTCTTC.

This clone was seen a single time. Within the sample, other DNA sequences also encode this same CDR3. The gene calls are TRBV6-5 and TRBJ2-7; 10 nucleotides align to TRBD1. The CDR3 is 15 amino acids. Germline CDR1 is MNHEY and CDR2 is SVGAGI. J gave up 1 base and V 0 bases, and 0 bases lay outside the gene matches. The CDR3 protein is CASSYSGQGSYEQYF. The CDR3 DNA follows: TGTGCCAGCAGTTACTCGGGACAGGGGTCCTACGAGCAGTACTTC.

The chain recombines TRBV27 with TRBJ2-3; perhaps TRBD1 as D (6 bases). V dropped 6 bases and J dropped 0 bases, with 22 bases sitting between them. Germline lookup yields CDR1 MNHEY and CDR2 SMNVEV (reference sequence). The length of the CDR3 is 18 residues. This CDR3 is CASRPIGTPNPSTDTQYF. The CDR3 region has the DNA TGTGCCAGCAGGCCAATCGGGACACCCAACCCCAGCACAGATACGCAGTATTTT.

The V call is TRBV11-3, the J call TRBJ2-7, with 12 bases identical to TRBD2. Per the germline V gene, CDR1 is SGHNT and CDR2 is YENEEA. The CDR3 is made up of 17 amino acids. V was clipped by 4 bases and J by 2 bases; unmatched bases: 9. CDR3 sequence reads: CASSSSGTSGQTYEQYF. In nucleotides, the CDR3 is TGTGCCAGCAGCTCCTCCGGGACTAGCGGGCAGACCTACGAGCAGTACTTC.

J is TRBJ1-5 and V is TRBV6-1; a possible D gene is TRBD1 (5 bases). The CDR3 has 17 amino acids. V gave up 1 base and J gave up 6 bases, with 19 bases separating them. Per the germline V gene, CDR1 is MNHNS and CDR2 is SASEGT. CDR3 nucleotides: TGTGCCAGCAGTGAAGGTGTCGAAAGGGGCGGCCCTCAGCCCCAGCATTTT. This translates into CASSEGVERGGPQPQHF.